One and the same sample provided the 7 T cell receptor beta chains below, sequenced in a study of cytomegalovirus exposure and HLA in healthy donors. This table comes from immunoSEQ multiplex PCR, and its TCRdb copy is limited to in-frame clones, with some not included. Of around 250,000 clones in the sample, around 87% are singletons; the top ten hold under 0.4%. Sequenced: PBMCs. These receptors were taken from a woman under 30 in good health and CMV-seronegative.

The chain carries TRBV5-1 and TRBJ2-3; TRBD2 matches at 13 bases. CDR1 and CDR2 (germline): SGHRS, YFSETQ. Trimming removed 5 bases from V and 4 bases from J; junction bases left unmatched: 7. This CDR3 spans 16 amino acids. The CDR3 spells CASSPVLAGGPDTQYF. The CDR3 region has the DNA TGCGCCAGCAGTCCCGTACTAGCGGGGGGGCCAGATACGCAGTATTTT.

The chain uses TRBV7-9 and TRBJ2-7; 9 bases align to TRBD1. V was clipped by 4 bases and J by 3 bases; unmatched bases: 4. CDR1 and CDR2 from the germline V gene are SEHNR and FQNEAQ (reference sequence). The CDR3 is made up of 14 amino acids. CDR3 DNA sequence: TGTGCCAGCAGCTGGGACAGGGAGGACTACGAGCAGTACGTC. This codes for CASSWDREDYEQYV.

The chain couples TRBV9 to TRBJ1-3, with a possible D match to TRBD1 (6 bases). The germline V gene has CDR1 SGDLS and CDR2 YYNGEE. The CDR3 runs 16 residues. Deletions cut 3 bases from V and 2 bases from J, with 15 bases between. The CDR3 nucleotides read TGTGCCAGCAGCGACCAGGACAGTCTTCCTGGAAACACCATATATTTT. Amino acids: CASSDQDSLPGNTIYF.

The rearrangement uses TRBV5-1 and TRBJ2-4; 12 bases are shared with TRBD2. This CDR3 comprises 14 residues. The germline V gene has CDR1 SGHRS and CDR2 YFSETQ. V was pared by 3 bases and J by 15 bases, with 10 bases of the junction left unmatched. CDR3 amino acids: CASSSTSGGPVWYF. DNA of the CDR3: TGCGCCAGCAGCTCAACTAGCGGGGGGCCCGTTTGGTACTTC.

This rearrangement joins TRBV7-6 to TRBJ1-6, with D tentatively TRBD1 (5 bases). The CDR3 is 15 amino acids. Deletions cut 4 bases from V and 1 base from J, with 8 bases between. Germline V lookup: CDR1 SGHVS, CDR2 FNYEAQ. The CDR3 protein is CASSSRGSYNSPLHF. CDR3 DNA sequence: TGTGCCAGCAGCTCACGGGGGTCCTATAATTCACCCCTCCACTTT.

The V gene is TRBV28, the J gene TRBJ1-2; 9 bases fit TRBD1. Germline trimming cut 7 bases from V and 3 bases from J; bases unmatched to any gene: 27. The length of the CDR3 is 21 residues. CDR1 is MDHEN and CDR2 is SYDVKM in the germline V gene. The CDR3 protein is CASTPRVLFRQGEERDYGYTF. DNA of the CDR3: TGTGCCAGCACGCCGAGGGTGCTGTTCAGACAGGGGGAAGAGCGAGACTATGGCTACACCTTC.

The V and J genes are TRBV27 and TRBJ2-2; 9 nucleotides line up with TRBD1. The CDR3 sequence is 16 residues long. The germline V gene encodes CDR1 MNHEY and CDR2 SMNVEV (reference sequence). Trimming cost V 3 bases and J 3 bases; bases outside gene matches: 5. For the CDR3, the DNA is TGTGCCAGCAGTTTTAGTAGGACAGGGGACACCGGGGAGCTGTTTTTT. This gives the protein CASSFSRTGDTGELFF.